The 28 T cell receptor beta chains reported below all come from one sample, sequenced in a study of blood T cell repertoires in COVID-19 (dated by TCRdb to between 2020 and 2021). Receptor amplification or capture employed the immunoSEQ multiplex PCR assay. TCRdb holds this immuneACCESS table with in-frame rearrangements only. Some clones are missing; in checked studies, unresolved V genes explain under half, and the rest has no known cause. The sample yields 250,000 or so clones; 80% to 90% were counted once. The top ten hold around 3.1% of the sample. The sequenced material came from PBMCs or T cells enriched from blood (not recorded which). The receptors were sampled from a woman between 40 and 50 years old who had been exposed to COVID-19.

This sequence joins TRBV19 and TRBJ1-5; D might be TRBD1 (6 bases). Trimming removed 8 bases from V and 3 bases from J, with 17 bases in between. CDR3 length equals 15 residues. Per the germline V gene, CDR1 is LNHDA and CDR2 is SQIVND (reference sequence). The DNA for the CDR3 is TGTGCCAGTCGCCGGGATAACAGGGTCAATCAGCCCCAGCATTTT. This gives the protein CASRRDNRVNQPQHF.

The V gene is TRBV2, the J gene TRBJ2-2; a weak D match, TRBD2 (5 bases). Trimming pared 5 bases from V and 1 base from J, leaving 17 bases between. This CDR3 has 17 residues. The germline V gene encodes CDR1 SNHLY and CDR2 FYNNEI. CDR3 nucleotide sequence: TGTGCCAGCAGTTGGAGCGGAGCCAGACAGAACACCGGGGAGCTGTTTTTT. It codes for CASSWSGARQNTGELFF. Looking up the rest from reference TRBV2 and TRBJ2-2 gives the full variable domain: EPEVTQTPSHQVTQMGQEVILRCVPISNHLYFYWYRQILGQKVEFLVSFYNNEISEKSEIFDDQFSVERPDGSNFTLKIRSTKLEDSAMYFCASSWSGARQNTGELFFGEGSRLTVL.

This clone was detected only a few times. The CDR3 is CASSLNGGNYGYTF. The CDR3 DNA reads as TGTGCCAGCAGCCTTAACGGGGGGAACTATGGCTACACCTTC. The genes are TRBV7-2 and TRBJ1-2, with D maybe TRBD1 (5 bases). The germline V gene encodes CDR1 SGHTA and CDR2 FQGNSA. Deletions cut 5 bases from V and 2 bases from J, with 12 bases between. The CDR3 extends over 14 amino acids.

This clone was counted a single time. The chain recombines TRBV27 with TRBJ1-4; D gene ambiguous. CDR3 length: 14 residues. The germline gives CDR1 MNHEY, CDR2 SMNVEV (reference sequence). V lost 5 bases and J lost 11, with 18 bases in between. The CDR3 loop is CASSPGVVGYKLFF. The CDR3 coding sequence is TGTGCCAGCAGTCCCGGGGTGGTCGGGTATAAACTGTTTTTT. The entire variable domain, with the rest obtained from reference TRBV27 and TRBJ1-4, is as follows: EAQVTQNPRYLITVTGKKLTVTCSQNMNHEYMSWYRQDPGLGLRQIYYSMNVEVTDKGDVPEGYKVSRKEKRNFPLILESPSPNQTSLYFCASSPGVVGYKLFFGSGTQLSVL.

The rearrangement links TRBV28 to TRBJ1-5; 10 bases line up with TRBD1. There are 15 residues in the CDR3. The J segment lost 3 bases and the V segment lost 7 bases, leaving 6 bases of the junction unmatched. Germline loops: CDR1 MDHEN, CDR2 SYDVKM. The CDR3 here is CASIAGQGDNQPQHF. The DNA of the CDR3 is TGTGCCAGCATCGCCGGACAGGGGGACAATCAGCCCCAGCATTTT. Full variable domain (outside the CDR3, taken from reference TRBV28 and TRBJ1-5): DVKVTQSSRYLVKRTGEKVFLECVQDMDHENMFWYRQDPGLGLRLIYFSYDVKMKEKGDIPEGYSVSREKKERFSLILESASTNQTSMYLCASIAGQGDNQPQHFGDGTRLSIL.

V gene TRBV29-1 combines with J gene TRBJ2-6, with 8 bases matching TRBD1. V shed 6 bases, J shed 1 base, and the junction held 2 bases outside the gene matches. Germline CDR1 SQVTM, CDR2 ANQGSEA. CDR3 size: 14 residues. This CDR3 is CSVGQGSGANVLTF. The DNA of the CDR3 is TGCAGCGTAGGACAGGGATCTGGGGCCAACGTCCTGACTTTC. Looking up the rest from reference TRBV29-1 and TRBJ2-6 gives the full variable domain: SAVISQKPSRDICQRGTSLTIQCQVDSQVTMMFWYRQQPGQSLTLIATANQGSEATYESGFVIDKFPISRPNLTFSTLTVSNMSPEDSSIYLCSVGQGSGANVLTFGAGSRLTVL.

This sequence joins TRBV4-3 and TRBJ2-7; 7 nucleotides agree with TRBD2. This CDR3 is built from 15 residues. Germline V gene data show CDR1 as LGHNA and CDR2 as YSLEER. Trimming at V came to 1 base and at J to 6 bases, leaving 9 bases not matched to a gene. The CDR3 DNA reads as TGCGCCAGCAGCCAAGGGGGGAGGGAGGGTCCCGAGCAGTACTTC. This translates into CASSQGGREGPEQYF.

V gene TRBV9 combines with J gene TRBJ2-4; D not resolved. CDR3 length equals 16 residues. V shed 0 bases and J shed 12 bases, with 22 bases lying between them. CDR1 and CDR2 from the germline V gene are SGDLS and YYNGEE. The DNA of the CDR3 is TGTGCCAGCAGCGTAGGGGCGTCTGATGGTAGAGAATATCAGTACTTC. Protein product: CASSVGASDGREYQYF. The variable domain in full, completed from reference TRBV9 and TRBJ2-4, reads DSGVTQTPKHLITATGQRVTLRCSPRSGDLSVYWYQQSLDQGLQFLIQYYNGEERAKGNILERFSAQQFPDLHSELNLSSLELGDSALYFCASSVGASDGREYQYFGAGTRLSVL.

This clone has only one observation. Other DNA sequences in the same sample also yield this CDR3. This chain links TRBV3-1 (or the pseudogene TRBV3-2) with TRBJ1-5; tentatively, D is TRBD1 (5 bases). The CDR3 consists of 14 residues. Germline CDR1 reads LGHDT; CDR2 reads YNNKEL (reference sequence). V was cut by 1 base and J by 2 bases, with 6 bases left in between. Here the CDR3 reads CASSQGGGNQPQHF. The DNA for the CDR3 is TGTGCCAGCAGCCAAGGGGGGGGCAATCAGCCCCAGCATTTT.

The J gene is TRBJ2-5, the V gene TRBV9; possibly TRBD2 for D (5 bases). The CDR3 length is 14 residues. The germline V gene encodes CDR1 SGDLS and CDR2 YYNGEE. Trimming cost V 4 bases and J 2 bases, with 12 bases left between them. The CDR3 here is CASSSGYFQETQYF. In nucleotides, the CDR3 is TGTGCCAGCAGCTCGGGATATTTTCAAGAGACCCAGTACTTC.

The chain is built from TRBV7-9 and TRBJ2-7, with D perhaps matching TRBD1 (5 bases). The CDR3 is 12 amino acids. V was trimmed by 2 bases and J by 6 bases, leaving 8 bases between them. Germline CDR1 SEHNR, CDR2 FQNEAQ (reference sequence). CDR3 nucleotide sequence: TGTGCCAGCAGCTTACAGGGAAGCGAGCAGTACGTC. Amino acids: CASSLQGSEQYV.

This chain connects TRBV7-8 to TRBJ1-5, with 8 bases matching TRBD1. V shed 6 bases and J 5 bases; nucleotides not matched to a gene: 15. There are 17 residues in the CDR3. CDR1 and CDR2 (germline): SGHVS, FQNEAQ. The CDR3 region has the DNA TGTGCCAGCAGTTTAACGATAGGACAGGGAGTGGATCAGCCCCAGCATTTT. Translating gives CASSLTIGQGVDQPQHF. Supplemented by reference TRBV7-8 and TRBJ1-5, the full variable domain reads GAGVSQSPRYKVAKRGQDVALRCDPISGHVSLFWYQQALGQGPEFLTYFQNEAQLDKSGLPSDRFFAERPEGSVSTLKIQRTQQEDSAVYLCASSLTIGQGVDQPQHFGDGTRLSIL.

The CDR3 sequence: CASNQRYGYTF. The DNA of the CDR3 is TGTGCCAGTAATCAGCGGTATGGCTACACCTTC. This rearrangement joins TRBV19 to TRBJ1-2; D remains ambiguous. Deletions cut 7 bases from V and 5 bases from J, with 8 bases between. Germline V gene lookup returns CDR1 LNHDA and CDR2 SQIVND (reference sequence). This CDR3 is built from 11 residues. The full variable domain, rest sourced from reference TRBV19 and TRBJ1-2, is DGGITQSPKYLFRKEGQNVTLSCEQNLNHDAMYWYRQDPGQGLRLIYYSQIVNDFQKGDIAEGYSVSREKKESFPLTVTSAQKNPTAFYLCASNQRYGYTFGSGTRLTVV.

The chain is built from TRBV28 and TRBJ2-1; 9 bases agree with TRBD2. The CDR3 is 15 residues long. J was trimmed by 2 bases and V by 3 bases; bases with no gene match: 2. Germline CDR1 reads MDHEN; CDR2 reads SYDVKM. The CDR3 coding sequence is TGTGCCAGCAGTTTTGGCGGGAGGGCCTACAATGAGCAGTTCTTC. It translates to CASSFGGRAYNEQFF.

The V gene is TRBV19, the J gene TRBJ2-3; 8 positions agree with TRBD2. Losses at the gene ends were 4 bases for V and 0 bases for J; bases not matched to a gene: 0. CDR1 and CDR2 from the germline V gene are LNHDA and SQIVND (reference sequence). This CDR3 has 14 amino acids. CDR3 region: CASSTSGSTDTQYF. CDR3 nucleotides: TGTGCCAGTAGTACTAGCGGGAGCACAGATACGCAGTATTTT.

V is TRBV15 and J is TRBJ2-1; 16 bases fit TRBD2. The CDR3 extends over 18 amino acids. The germline V gene encodes CDR1 LNHNV and CDR2 YYDKDF (reference sequence). V trimming: 3 bases; J trimming: 10 bases; junction bases outside the gene matches: 12. The CDR3 reads CATSSRGWGLAGGGEQFF. The CDR3 region has the DNA TGTGCCACCAGCAGTAGGGGTTGGGGACTAGCGGGAGGGGGCGAGCAGTTCTTC.

The chain couples TRBV24-1 to TRBJ2-1; D remains unclear. The CDR3 runs to 15 residues. Germline V CDR1 and CDR2: KGHDR, SFDVKD. V lost 5 bases to trimming and J lost 0 bases, with 10 bases between them. The CDR3 DNA reads as TGTGCCACCAGTGGAGCGAGAAGCTCCTACAATGAGCAGTTCTTC. Its protein product is CATSGARSSYNEQFF.

The chain has TRBV25-1 and TRBJ2-3; TRBD2 matches 10 bases. The CDR3 is made up of 16 amino acids. The germline V gene has CDR1 MGHDK and CDR2 SYGVNS. V was clipped by 7 bases and J by 0 bases; unmatched bases: 7. The CDR3 region is CASTPSGRLSTDTQYF. The CDR3 coding sequence is TGTGCCAGCACCCCTAGCGGGAGACTAAGCACAGATACGCAGTATTTT.

V and J are TRBV12-1 and TRBJ1-3; the table's TRBD1 call for D was not verified on the DNA. TRBV12-1 is a documented pseudogene. The CDR3 covers 15 residues. The CDR3 loop is CASSTPPWAGNTIYF. The CDR3 nucleotides are TGTGCCAGCAGCACCCCCCCCTGGGCGGGAAACACCATATATTTT.

The chain links TRBV19 to TRBJ2-1; 16 positions match TRBD2. The V segment lost 3 bases and the J segment 10 bases; nucleotides outside the gene matches: 3. This CDR3 has 15 residues. Germline V CDR1 and CDR2: LNHDA, SQIVND (reference sequence). The CDR3 DNA reads as TGTGCCAGTAGTATGAAGGGACTAGCGGGAGGGGAGCAGTTCTTC. This encodes CASSMKGLAGGEQFF. The full variable domain, with the rest looked up from reference TRBV19 and TRBJ2-1, is DGGITQSPKYLFRKEGQNVTLSCEQNLNHDAMYWYRQDPGQGLRLIYYSQIVNDFQKGDIAEGYSVSREKKESFPLTVTSAQKNPTAFYLCASSMKGLAGGEQFFGPGTRLTVL.

The chain links TRBV11-2 to TRBJ2-7, with TRBD1 matching over 11 bases. Looked up from germline, CDR1 is SGHAT and CDR2 is FQNNGV. This CDR3 has 13 amino acids. J lost 6 bases, V lost 4 bases, and 2 bases had no gene match. DNA for the CDR3: TGTGCCAGCAGCTGGACAGGGGGCGGCGAGCAGTACTTC. Protein sequence: CASSWTGGGEQYF.

This sequence joins TRBV28 and TRBJ2-7, with TRBD2 identical over 9 bases. The J segment lost 1 base and the V segment lost 2 bases, leaving 12 bases of the junction unmatched. The CDR3 loop spans 18 amino acids. The germline gives CDR1 MDHEN, CDR2 SYDVKM. The CDR3 coding sequence is TGTGCCAGCAGTTTAGGATTTGAGGGCGGGGGGGCTTCCTACGAGCAGTACTTC. It encodes CASSLGFEGGGASYEQYF.

The chain combines TRBV11-3 with TRBJ2-3; 7 bases are a match to TRBD1. The V segment lost 6 bases and the J segment 2 bases; nucleotides outside the gene matches: 11. The CDR3 contains 16 residues. The germline V gene has CDR1 SGHNT and CDR2 YENEEA. CDR3 in DNA: TGTGCCAGCAGTTTATCAAGGGGGCGCGTCACAGATACGCAGTATTTT. Its translation: CASSLSRGRVTDTQYF.

This clone has just one count. The chain couples TRBV4-3 to TRBJ2-4; TRBD1 matches 7 bases. This CDR3 contains 14 residues. Germline V lookup: CDR1 LGHNA, CDR2 YSLEER. Germline trimming cut 4 bases from V and 9 bases from J; bases unmatched to any gene: 9. The CDR3 loop is CASSLNRGEGIQYF. The CDR3 DNA reads TGCGCCAGCAGCCTAAACAGGGGTGAGGGCATTCAGTACTTC.

This chain uses TRBV4-1 with TRBJ1-6; D is undetermined. The CDR3 extends over 17 amino acids. The germline gives CDR1 MGHRA, CDR2 YSYEKL. The germline V and J ends were trimmed by 0 bases and 1 base, with 10 bases remaining between them. The CDR3 DNA sequence: TGCGCCAGCAGCCAAGATCGAGGGAGTTCCTATAATTCACCCCTCCACTTT. Its protein product is CASSQDRGSSYNSPLHF.

This chain links TRBV11-2 with TRBJ2-4; D might be TRBD1 (5 bases). Germline lookup yields CDR1 SGHAT and CDR2 FQNNGV. CDR3 length: 17 amino acids. The V end lost 1 base, the J end lost 3 bases, and 16 bases lay between the germline ends. CDR3 sequence: CASSLAGRARGKNIQYF. In DNA form, the CDR3 reads TGTGCCAGCAGCTTAGCGGGCAGGGCTAGGGGCAAAAACATTCAGTACTTC. Based on the CDR3 plus reference TRBV11-2 and TRBJ2-4, the full variable domain is EAGVAQSPRYKIIEKRQSVAFWCNPISGHATLYWYQQILGQGPKLLIQFQNNGVVDDSQLPKDRFSAERLKGVDSTLKIQPAKLEDSAVYLCASSLAGRARGKNIQYFGAGTRLSVL.

This clone was seen just once. The J gene is TRBJ1-5, the V gene TRBV7-2; tentatively, D is TRBD1 (5 bases). The germline V and J ends were trimmed by 5 bases and 6 bases, with 17 bases remaining between them. From germline, CDR1 is SGHTA and CDR2 FQGNSA. The CDR3 is 15 residues long. The CDR3 sequence is CASSRGWGDGQPQHF. The CDR3 DNA follows: TGTGCCAGCAGCCGCGGTTGGGGGGACGGTCAGCCCCAGCATTTT. The full variable domain, rest sourced from reference TRBV7-2 and TRBJ1-5, is GAGVSQSPSNKVTEKGKDVELRCDPISGHTALYWYRQSLGQGLEFLIYFQGNSAPDKSGLPSDRFSAERTGGSVSTLTIQRTQQEDSAVYLCASSRGWGDGQPQHFGDGTRLSIL.

This chain uses TRBV24-1 with TRBJ2-1, with 11 bases lining up with TRBD2. The CDR3 has 15 amino acids. Germline-derived CDR1 and CDR2 are KGHDR and SFDVKD. The V gene end was trimmed by 6 bases and the J gene end by 8 bases; junction bases not matched to a gene: 8. In nucleotides, the CDR3 is TGTGCCACCAGTTTGGGGACTAGCGGTCCGGATGAGCAGTTCTTC. Amino acid sequence: CATSLGTSGPDEQFF.